The clone carrying this T cell receptor (beta chain) was seen a handful of times. Its cognate antigen is unknown. The V end was cut by 1 base, the J end by 0 bases, with 11 bases between. The CDR3 runs to 16 residues. Germline loops: CDR1 MGHRA, CDR2 YSYEKL. The sample comes from a study of identical twins. Notes on the study in general: Models underestimated TCR alpha sharing (out-of-frame) in monozygotic twins. The same donors were not followed; conclusions instead depended on cross-sectional statistical analysis. In cord blood, abundant beta clonotypes had fewer insertions; memory showed no trend.

Template switching added a universal primer site, and cDNA bore unique molecular identifiers. MiXCR, run by TCRdb on the 5' RACE reads, gives a single entry per CDR3 protein. The sample has a few hundred thousand distinct CDR3 sequences, around 8.8% seen once. Another study also made use of these data, one on yellow fever vaccine responses in identical twins.

V is TRBV4-1 and J is TRBJ2-3; D call uncertain. Input material: CD8+ T cells sorted from blood. The receptor comes from a woman between 18 and 29 years old in good health. As DNA, the CDR3 is TGCGCCAGCAGCCAAGCGGTGTATGTTAGCACAGATACGCAGTATTTT. Protein sequence: CASSQAVYVSTDTQYF.